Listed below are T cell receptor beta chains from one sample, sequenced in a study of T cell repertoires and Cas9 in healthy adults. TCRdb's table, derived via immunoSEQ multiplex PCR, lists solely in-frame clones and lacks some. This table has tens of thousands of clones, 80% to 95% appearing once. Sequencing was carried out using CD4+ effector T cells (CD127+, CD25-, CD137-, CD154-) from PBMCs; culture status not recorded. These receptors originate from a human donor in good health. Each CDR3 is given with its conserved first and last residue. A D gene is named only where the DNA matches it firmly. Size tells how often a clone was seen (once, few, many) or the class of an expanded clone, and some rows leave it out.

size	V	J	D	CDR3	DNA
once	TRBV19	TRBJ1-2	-	CASSNQGWGYGYTF	TGTGCCAGTAGTAACCAGGGATGGGGCTATGGCTACACCTTC
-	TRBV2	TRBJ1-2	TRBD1	CADGQGYEYGYTF	TGTGCTGACGGACAGGGGTATGAGTATGGCTACACCTTC
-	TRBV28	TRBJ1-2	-	CASSNRWAGITNYGYTF	TGTGCCAGCAGCAATCGGTGGGCCGGGATAACAAACTATGGCTACACCTTC
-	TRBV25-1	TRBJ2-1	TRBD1	CASSEYQGQGHNEQFF	TGTGCCAGCAGTGAATACCAGGGACAGGGTCACAATGAGCAGTTCTTC
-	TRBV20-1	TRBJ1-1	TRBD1	CSATGGIEAFF	TGCAGTGCTACAGGGGGTATTGAAGCTTTCTTT
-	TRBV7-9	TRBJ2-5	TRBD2	CASSPWRLAGAEETQYF	TGTGCCAGCAGCCCCTGGCGACTAGCGGGGGCAGAAGAGACCCAGTACTTC
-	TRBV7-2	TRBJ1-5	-	CASSLEPGYQPQHF	TGTGCCAGCAGCTTAGAACCGGGGTACCAGCCCCAGCATTTT
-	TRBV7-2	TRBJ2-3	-	CASSQNTDTQYF	TGTGCCAGCAGCCAAAACACAGATACGCAGTATTTT
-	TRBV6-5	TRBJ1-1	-	CASSWGARTEAFF	TGTGCCAGCAGTTGGGGGGCTCGAACTGAAGCTTTCTTT
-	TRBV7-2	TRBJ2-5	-	CASSLSLGEETQYF	TGTGCCAGCAGCTTATCGTTAGGGGAAGAGACCCAGTACTTC
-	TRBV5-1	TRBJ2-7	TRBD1	CASSVTGTGDREQYF	TGCGCCAGCAGCGTTACCGGGACAGGGGACCGCGAGCAGTACTTC
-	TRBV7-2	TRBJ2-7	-	CASSFSYEQYF	TGTGCCAGCAGCTTCTCCTACGAGCAGTACTTC
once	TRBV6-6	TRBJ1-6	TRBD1	CASTYGQGVNSPLHF	TGTGCCAGCACCTACGGACAGGGGGTTAATTCACCCCTCCACTTT
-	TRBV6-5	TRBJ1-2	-	CASSSKGENYGYTF	TGTGCCAGCAGTTCAAAGGGGGAAAACTATGGCTACACCTTC
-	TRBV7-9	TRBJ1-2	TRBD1	CASSPDRGRTYGYTF	TGTGCCAGCAGCCCAGACAGGGGGCGCACCTATGGCTACACCTTC
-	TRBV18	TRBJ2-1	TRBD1	CASSRQGLSEQFF	TGTGCCAGCTCACGACAGGGCTTGAGTGAGCAGTTCTTC
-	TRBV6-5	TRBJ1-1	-	CASRYTEAFF	TGTGCCAGCAGATACACTGAAGCTTTCTTT
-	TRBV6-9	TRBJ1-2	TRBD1	CASSYLGTGGYGYTF	TGTGCCAGCAGTTACCTCGGGACAGGGGGATATGGCTACACCTTC
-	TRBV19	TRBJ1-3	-	CASRFGGSGNTIYF	TGTGCCAGTAGGTTTGGGGGCTCTGGAAACACCATATATTTT
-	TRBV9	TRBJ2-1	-	CASSVRPGPGNEQFF	TGTGCCAGCAGCGTACGGCCCGGACCAGGTAATGAGCAGTTCTTC
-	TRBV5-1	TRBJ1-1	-	CASSLAATNPEAFF	TGCGCCAGCAGCTTGGCCGCGACAAATCCTGAAGCTTTCTTT
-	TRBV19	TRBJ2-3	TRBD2	CASSIGASGGTDTQYF	TGTGCCAGTAGTATAGGGGCTAGCGGGGGCACAGATACGCAGTATTTT
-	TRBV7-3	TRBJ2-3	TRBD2	CASSLAPSGSGTDTQYF	TGTGCCAGCAGCTTAGCCCCCAGCGGGAGTGGAACAGATACGCAGTATTTT
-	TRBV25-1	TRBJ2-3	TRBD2	CASSTRTSGGESTDTQYF	TGTGCTAGCTCTACACGGACTAGCGGGGGGGAGTCCACAGATACGCAGTATTTT
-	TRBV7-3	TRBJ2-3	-	CASSLRNTDTQYF	TGTGCCAGCAGCTTACGTAACACAGATACGCAGTATTTT
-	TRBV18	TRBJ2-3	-	CASSPITGTRTDTQYF	TGTGCCAGCTCACCTATAACAGGGACACGGACAGATACGCAGTATTTT
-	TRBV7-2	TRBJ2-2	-	CASSQTTYGASNTGELFF	TGTGCCAGCAGCCAGACGACGTACGGGGCCTCGAACACCGGGGAGCTGTTTTTT
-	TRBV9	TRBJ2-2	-	CASSARDGRSTGELFF	TGTGCCAGCAGCGCTCGGGACGGTCGGAGCACCGGGGAGCTGTTTTTT
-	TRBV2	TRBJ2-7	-	CASSEARARGEQYF	TGTGCCAGCAGTGAAGCTAGGGCCCGGGGGGAGCAGTACTTC
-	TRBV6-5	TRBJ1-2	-	CASSSSGRPGYGYTF	TGTGCCAGCAGTTCCTCGGGGCGACCGGGGTATGGCTACACCTTC
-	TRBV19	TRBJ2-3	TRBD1	CASSGGQGANHPSTDTQYF	TGTGCCAGTAGTGGGGGACAGGGGGCTAACCATCCTAGCACAGATACGCAGTATTTT
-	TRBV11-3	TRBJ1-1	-	CASSLDRGGINPNTEAFF	TGTGCCAGCAGCTTAGATCGGGGCGGGATTAACCCGAACACTGAAGCTTTCTTT